The 21 T cell receptor beta chains below come from one sample, sequenced in a study of regulatory T cells in long-lasting Graves disease. The TCR beta library used iRepertoire HTBI primers with Arm-PCR amplification of CDR3. TCRdb reprocessed the multiplex PCR reads via MiXCR and lists one record per CDR3 protein. The sample records roughly 360,000 distinct CDR3 sequences, 10% to 15% being singletons. Time point noted: newly diagnosed GD, antithyroid drugs for less than 3 months. The TCR library was made from RNA extracted from PBMCs. This sample was shared with a second study, whose subject was T cells in Graves' hyperthyroidism and ophthalmopathy.

The material sequenced was peripheral blood mononuclear cells (PBMCs), taken at new diagnosis, from a patient treated with antithyroid drugs. The receptors were gathered from a woman aged 18-29 years with Graves disease.

The chain couples TRBV24-1 to TRBJ2-7; a possible D gene is TRBD1 (6 bases). The CDR3 runs 15 residues. Germline-derived CDR1 and CDR2 are KGHDR and SFDVKD. V was pared by 0 bases and J by 5 bases, with 13 bases between. The CDR3 nucleotides are TGTGCCACCAGTGATTTGCCCCCAGGACAGCACGAGCAGTACTTC. It codes for CATSDLPPGQHEQYF.

This clonotype appeared many times. The rearrangement joins TRBV6-5 to TRBJ2-2, with no clear D. The CDR3 contains 15 residues. CDR1 is MNHEY and CDR2 is SVGAGI in the germline V gene. Between the trimmed V and J ends, which lost 2 bases and 1 base, there was a span of 8 bases. CDR3 DNA: TGTGCCAGCAGTTACAACCCGGGGAACACCGGGGAGCTGTTTTTT. Amino acids: CASSYNPGNTGELFF.

This clonotype showed up many times. This sequence joins TRBV13 and TRBJ2-1; no reliable D call. V was clipped by 5 bases and J by 0 bases, with 14 bases between them. Germline CDR1 and CDR2: PRHDT and FYEKMQ (reference sequence). This CDR3 spans 16 amino acids. The CDR3 coding sequence is TGTGCCAGCAGCCTCCAAGGTGGTAACTCCTACAATGAGCAGTTCTTC. Its protein product is CASSLQGGNSYNEQFF.

The chain couples TRBV19 to TRBJ2-1, with 12 bases fitting TRBD2. The CDR3 loop spans 16 amino acids. The germline gives CDR1 LNHDA, CDR2 SQIVND (reference sequence). V was clipped by 7 bases and J by 7 bases; unmatched bases: 11. Here the CDR3 reads CASTGSWGLAGNEQFF. CDR3 nucleotide sequence: TGTGCCAGTACCGGTTCATGGGGACTAGCGGGTAATGAGCAGTTCTTC.

This clonotype was observed many times. The rearrangement uses TRBV30 and TRBJ1-2; D call uncertain. The CDR3 spans 14 residues. Germline CDR1 is GTSNPN and CDR2 is SVGIG (reference sequence). V was pared by 4 bases and J by 0 bases, with 12 bases between. The CDR3 DNA reads TGTGCCTGGACGAGGCCGCCCTCTAACTATGGCTACACCTTC. Translating it yields CAWTRPPSNYGYTF.

Ten or more counts support this clonotype. The chain has TRBV5-1 and TRBJ2-1; a possible D gene is TRBD1 (5 bases). CDR1 is SGHRS, CDR2 YFSETQ, per germline. The CDR3 spans 16 residues. The germline V and J ends were trimmed by 1 base and 5 bases, with 16 bases remaining between them. The CDR3 is CASSLSVAQDNNEQFF. The CDR3 bases are TGCGCCAGCAGCTTGTCTGTGGCACAGGACAACAATGAGCAGTTCTTC.

The chain combines TRBV4-1 with TRBJ2-5, with 7 bases aligning to TRBD2. V was clipped by 3 bases and J by 3 bases; unmatched bases: 16. Germline V CDR1 and CDR2: MGHRA, YSYEKL. The CDR3 runs to 18 residues. This CDR3 reads CASSHPHPLLGGKETQYF. CDR3 sequence (DNA): TGCGCCAGCAGCCATCCCCACCCCCTCTTGGGGGGGAAAGAGACCCAGTACTTC.

This clonotype occurred once. J is TRBJ1-6 and V is TRBV5-8, with D possibly matching TRBD1 (5 bases). The germline gives CDR1 SGHTS, CDR2 YDEGEE. V lost 4 bases and J lost 0, with 17 bases in between. The CDR3 length is 18 residues. DNA for the CDR3: TGTGCCAGCAGCCCCGGCGGGGGGGGTGGCTCCTATAATTCACCCCTCCACTTT. Translating gives CASSPGGGGGSYNSPLHF.

This clonotype has ten or more counts. The chain joins TRBV11-2 to TRBJ1-1; TRBD1 might be the D (6 bases). The CDR3 length is 14 residues. Trimming removed 3 bases from V and 4 bases from J, with 12 bases in between. Germline V gene lookup returns CDR1 SGHAT and CDR2 FQNNGV. CDR3 residues: CASSLGQGSTEAFF. The CDR3 DNA reads TGTGCCAGCAGCTTGGGTCAGGGGTCCACTGAAGCTTTCTTT.

This clonotype was counted many times. The chain carries TRBV11-2 and TRBJ1-2; 7 positions match TRBD1. Germline trimming cut 5 bases from V and 3 bases from J; bases unmatched to any gene: 9. The CDR3 runs 15 residues. The germline gives CDR1 SGHAT, CDR2 FQNNGV. CDR3 nucleotide sequence: TGTGCCAGCAGCAATCACAGGGGAAGGGACTATGGCTACACCTTC. This codes for CASSNHRGRDYGYTF.

This clonotype was observed at least ten times. V is TRBV11-1 and J is TRBJ1-1; D uncertain. CDR3 length equals 12 residues. Looked up from germline, CDR1 is SGHAT and CDR2 is FQDESV (reference sequence). V was pared by 5 bases and J by 3 bases, with 7 bases between. CDR3 DNA: TGTGCCAGCAGCCACGGGGACACTGAAGCTTTCTTT. Its protein is CASSHGDTEAFF.

This clonotype was counted many times. The V and J genes are TRBV27 and TRBJ2-7; tentative D call: TRBD2 (5 bases). This CDR3 has 14 residues. CDR1 MNHEY and CDR2 SMNVEV come from the germline V gene (reference sequence). Deletions cut 5 bases from V and 0 bases from J, with 11 bases between. CDR3 bases: TGTGCCAGCAGTAATCTAGCCAGCTCCTACGAGCAGTACTTC. It yields the protein CASSNLASSYEQYF.

This clonotype has only a few counts. The chain has TRBV11-2 and TRBJ1-5; D remains unclear. Germline assignment: CDR1 SGHAT and CDR2 FQNNGV. Trimming cost V 1 base and J 3 bases, with 10 bases left between them. CDR3 length: 15 amino acids. CDR3 residues: CASSLGSGLNQPQHF. The CDR3 DNA reads as TGTGCCAGCAGCTTAGGTTCAGGCCTCAATCAGCCCCAGCATTTT.

This clonotype was observed at least ten times. The V gene is TRBV12-3 or TRBV12-4, the J gene TRBJ2-3, with D possibly being TRBD1 (5 bases). Trimming took off 3 bases at V and 1 base at J, with 20 bases between the two ends. This CDR3 has 18 amino acids. The CDR3 reads CASSFLGPKGHGTDTQYF. Written as DNA, the CDR3 is TGTGCCAGCAGTTTTTTAGGGCCGAAGGGGCACGGCACAGATACGCAGTATTTT.

This clonotype was observed many times. The chain is built from TRBV6-2 or TRBV6-3 and TRBJ1-2, with 8 bases fitting TRBD1. Germline V gene lookup returns CDR1 MNHEY and CDR2 SVGEGT. This CDR3 has 13 amino acids. V lost 2 bases and J lost 6; bases outside the gene matches: 2. CDR3 amino acids: CASSYMDRDGYTF. The CDR3 DNA reads as TGTGCCAGCAGTTACATGGACAGGGATGGCTACACCTTC.

V and J are TRBV19 and TRBJ2-3, with TRBD1 matching 8 bases. The CDR3 runs 14 residues. V gave up 4 bases and J gave up 5 bases; unmatched junction bases: 5. CDR1 is LNHDA, CDR2 SQIVND, per germline (reference sequence). The CDR3 region has the DNA TGTGCCAGTAGTACAGGGGGCATTTTAGATACGCAGTATTTT. Translated, it gives CASSTGGILDTQYF.

This clonotype was seen ten or more times. The chain couples TRBV20-1 to TRBJ2-3, with D perhaps TRBD2 (6 bases). V was shortened by 3 bases and J by 4 bases, with 20 bases between the two germline ends. CDR3 length: 16 amino acids. Per the germline V gene, CDR1 is DFQATT and CDR2 is SNEGSKA (reference sequence). CDR3 sequence: CSASSSPSVSPDTQYF. The DNA for the CDR3 is TGCAGTGCTAGTAGTAGTCCTAGCGTATCGCCAGATACGCAGTATTTT.

This clonotype was picked up many times. The genes are TRBV27 and TRBJ2-5; 8 nucleotides line up with TRBD1. CDR3 length: 16 residues. Germline V lookup: CDR1 MNHEY, CDR2 SMNVEV (reference sequence). V trimming: 4 bases; J trimming: 10 bases; junction bases outside the gene matches: 17. CDR3 in DNA: TGTGCCAGCAGTTCCCCCCCCGGACAGGGCGAGAGGATCCAGTACTTC. It yields the protein CASSSPPGQGERIQYF.

The rearrangement links TRBV20-1 to TRBJ2-1; D perhaps matches TRBD2 (5 bases). The CDR3 totals 17 residues. V gave up 2 bases and J gave up 6 bases, with 23 bases separating them. Germline V lookup: CDR1 DFQATT, CDR2 SNEGSKA (reference sequence). CDR3 nucleotide sequence: TGCAGTGCTAGACTCCCCAGGTGGCCGCAGGAGGCCAATGAGCAGTTCTTC. This codes for CSARLPRWPQEANEQFF.

This clonotype was counted between two and nine times. A much larger clonotype is one base distant, so this may be a read error. J is TRBJ2-1 and V is TRBV28, with a weak D call TRBD2 (5 bases). CDR1 MDHEN and CDR2 SYDVKM come from the germline V gene. The CDR3 contains 15 residues. Trimming took off 1 base at V and 10 bases at J, with 17 bases between the two ends. The CDR3 here is CASSLSGGRDYEQFF. In DNA form, the CDR3 reads TGTGCCAGCAGTTTATCTGGCGGGCGCGACTACGAGCAGTTCTTC.

Comments on this clonotype: The likely explanation is a read error, given a far larger clone one base away. V gene TRBV6-1 combines with J gene TRBJ2-1, with 8 bases matching TRBD2. The germline gives CDR1 MNHNS, CDR2 SASEGT. The ends lost 6 bases at V and 5 bases at J; junction bases unmatched: 9. The CDR3 has 15 amino acids. The CDR3 nucleotides are TGTGCCAGCAGCCCCGGGGGGGGCCCCCACAATGAGCAGTTCTTC. It specifies CASSPGGGPHNEQFF.